Below are 30 T cell receptor beta chains sequenced from a single sample in a study of blood T cell repertoires in COVID-19 (dated by TCRdb to the early 2020s). Receptors were amplified or captured by the immunoSEQ multiplex PCR assay. The source is immuneACCESS, and TCRdb retained only in-frame sequences with V and J called. Part of the clones is not carried over; for the studies checked, unresolved V genes explain less than half of this, and the remainder is unexplained. Counted in this sample were 200,000 to 250,000 clones; around 85% of them appeared once. In total, the top ten clones hold roughly 2% of the sample. Sequencing input: peripheral blood. The receptors shown here come from a woman between 45 and 65 years old with acute or convalescent COVID-19.

The J gene is TRBJ1-1, the V gene TRBV27; D call uncertain. Trimming pared 4 bases from V and 1 base from J, leaving 10 bases between. Germline V CDR1 and CDR2: MNHEY, SMNVEV (reference sequence). The CDR3 runs 14 residues. CDR3 sequence reads: CASSWASQNTEAFF. The DNA for the CDR3 is TGTGCCAGCAGTTGGGCCAGCCAGAACACTGAAGCTTTCTTT.

This clone was counted a single time. The J gene is TRBJ2-7, the V gene TRBV11-3; tentative D call: TRBD1 (6 bases). The length of the CDR3 is 15 residues. CDR1 and CDR2 (germline): SGHNT, YENEEA. Trimming cost V 4 bases and J 2 bases, with 15 bases left between them. CDR3 DNA: TGTGCCAGCAGCTCCCACCGGGACATCCCCTACGAGCAGTACTTC. This sequence encodes CASSSHRDIPYEQYF.

The chain has TRBV3-1 (or the pseudogene TRBV3-2) and TRBJ2-1, with D uncertain. V was clipped by 3 bases and J by 5 bases, with 8 bases between them. Germline assignment: CDR1 LGHDT and CDR2 YNNKEL (reference sequence). The CDR3 is 13 residues long. CDR3 coding DNA: TGTGCCAGCAGCCACCCACTCCACAATGAGCAGTTCTTC. Translated, it gives CASSHPLHNEQFF.

The chain is built from TRBV28 and TRBJ2-3, with TRBD1 matching over 8 bases. Germline lookup yields CDR1 MDHEN and CDR2 SYDVKM. This CDR3 is built from 17 residues. V trimming: 6 bases; J trimming: 5 bases; junction bases outside the gene matches: 16. The DNA for the CDR3 is TGTGCCAGCAGATCAACCCCGGGGACAGGATGGGAAGATACGCAGTATTTT. Encoded protein: CASRSTPGTGWEDTQYF.

The chain combines TRBV7-3 with TRBJ2-6, with no clear D. CDR3 length equals 15 residues. The germline V and J ends were trimmed by 5 bases and 0 bases, with 8 bases remaining between them. Germline V gene sequence: CDR1 SGHTA, CDR2 FQGTGA. In nucleotides, the CDR3 is TGTGCCAGCAGCACCTACGGCTCTGGGGCCAACGTCCTGACTTTC. Its translation: CASSTYGSGANVLTF.

This clone was observed a few times. The genes are TRBV5-1 and TRBJ1-2; 8 bases agree with TRBD1. V shed 0 bases, J shed 4 bases, and the junction held 2 bases outside the gene matches. CDR3 size: 14 residues. Per the germline V gene, CDR1 is SGHRS and CDR2 is YFSETQ. The CDR3 coding sequence is TGCGCCAGCAGCTTGGTACAGGGGGGCTATGGCTACACCTTC. Translation: CASSLVQGGYGYTF.

The V call is TRBV6-5, the J call TRBJ1-1; D perhaps matches TRBD1 (5 bases). V lost 2 bases, J lost 3 bases, and 16 bases lay in between. The germline V gene encodes CDR1 MNHEY and CDR2 SVGAGI. The CDR3 totals 16 residues. CDR3 sequence (DNA): TGTGCCAGCAGTTACACCCAGACACGGGGGGACACTGAAGCTTTCTTT. Protein product: CASSYTQTRGDTEAFF.

The CDR3 here is CASSFPAGDPEQFF. The CDR3 DNA reads TGTGCCAGCAGCTTCCCAGCGGGGGACCCCGAGCAGTTCTTC. The gene calls are TRBV5-4 and TRBJ2-1, with TRBD2 matching over 8 bases. This CDR3 contains 14 residues. Trimming cost V 2 bases and J 10 bases; bases outside gene matches: 8. CDR1 SGHNT and CDR2 YYREEE come from the germline V gene (reference sequence).

The rearrangement links TRBV6-5 to TRBJ1-5; 7 positions match TRBD1. Germline lookup yields CDR1 MNHEY and CDR2 SVGAGI. There are 14 residues in the CDR3. Trimming removed 5 bases from V and 3 bases from J; junction bases left unmatched: 4. The CDR3, as DNA: TGTGCCAGCAGTCCGGACAGGCCCAATCAGCCCCAGCATTTT. Translating it yields CASSPDRPNQPQHF.

The chain recombines TRBV29-1 with TRBJ2-5, with TRBD2 identical over 10 bases. Germline loops: CDR1 SQVTM, CDR2 ANQGSEA. The CDR3 spans 12 residues. The trim removed 5 bases at V and 6 bases at J, leaving 3 bases unmatched. The CDR3 reads CSVSSGGQTQYF. In DNA form, the CDR3 reads TGCAGCGTTTCTAGCGGGGGTCAGACCCAGTACTTC. The full variable domain, in which reference TRBV29-1 and TRBJ2-5 provide the parts outside the CDR3, is SAVISQKPSRDICQRGTSLTIQCQVDSQVTMMFWYRQQPGQSLTLIATANQGSEATYESGFVIDKFPISRPNLTFSTLTVSNMSPEDSSIYLCSVSSGGQTQYFGPGTRLLVL.

The V gene is TRBV9, the J gene TRBJ1-5; D is perhaps TRBD1 (6 bases). The V gene's germline CDR1 is SGDLS and CDR2 YYNGEE. V was shortened by 3 bases and J by 5 bases, with 12 bases between the two germline ends. The CDR3 is made up of 14 amino acids. The CDR3 nucleotides are TGTGCCAGCAGCGGAGGACAGCAATATCAGCCCCAGCATTTT. Translation gives CASSGGQQYQPQHF.

The CDR3 is CASSIGLAGVDTQYF. The CDR3 nucleotides are TGTGCCAGTAGTATAGGACTAGCGGGAGTGGATACGCAGTATTTT. This chain links TRBV19 with TRBJ2-3; 12 nucleotides align to TRBD2. With V trimmed by 1 base and J by 6 bases, 2 bases remained unmatched. Looked up from germline, CDR1 is LNHDA and CDR2 is SQIVND (reference sequence). The CDR3 length is 15 residues. Filled out from reference TRBV19 and TRBJ2-3, the complete variable domain reads DGGITQSPKYLFRKEGQNVTLSCEQNLNHDAMYWYRQDPGQGLRLIYYSQIVNDFQKGDIAEGYSVSREKKESFPLTVTSAQKNPTAFYLCASSIGLAGVDTQYFGPGTRLTVL.

The CDR3 reads CSVEGQGGGTDTQYF. CDR3 in DNA: TGCAGCGTTGAAGGACAGGGTGGAGGGACAGATACGCAGTATTTT. The V call is TRBV29-1, the J call TRBJ2-3; a weak D match, TRBD1 (7 bases). Germline V gene sequence: CDR1 SQVTM, CDR2 ANQGSEA. This CDR3 is built from 15 residues. The V and J ends lost 1 base and 3 bases respectively, with 14 bases between them.

CDR3 loop: CASSPGTGHNEQFF. CDR3 coding DNA: TGTGCCAGCAGCCCCGGGACAGGGCACAATGAGCAGTTCTTC. J is TRBJ2-1 and V is TRBV6-2 or TRBV6-3; 9 nucleotides agree with TRBD1. This CDR3 region has 14 residues. Looked up from germline, CDR1 is MNHEY and CDR2 is SVGEGT. The ends lost 6 bases at V and 5 bases at J; junction bases unmatched: 5.

The chain is built from TRBV13 and TRBJ1-6; D gene unclear. CDR1 and CDR2 from the germline V gene are PRHDT and FYEKMQ (reference sequence). V lost 5 bases, J lost 0 bases, and 5 bases lay in between. This CDR3 contains 14 residues. CDR3 coding DNA: TGTGCCAGCAGCCAGTACTCCTATAATTCACCCCTCCACTTT. This gives the protein CASSQYSYNSPLHF.

The chain links TRBV11-3 to TRBJ2-2; TRBD1 agrees at 9 bases. CDR1 is SGHNT and CDR2 is YENEEA in the germline V gene. V was pared by 4 bases and J by 3 bases, with 3 bases of the junction left unmatched. The CDR3 totals 15 residues. The CDR3 region has the DNA TGTGCCAGCAGCTCGGGACAGGGCGACACCGGGGAGCTGTTTTTT. Residues: CASSSGQGDTGELFF.

The chain joins TRBV6-1 to TRBJ2-5, with no clear D. Trimming removed 5 bases from V and 5 bases from J, with 9 bases in between. The CDR3 is made up of 12 amino acids. Germline V gene sequence: CDR1 MNHNS, CDR2 SASEGT. The CDR3 nucleotides are TGTGCCAGCAGTTTTACAGATGAGACCCAGTACTTC. This codes for CASSFTDETQYF.

The chain employs TRBV5-1 and TRBJ2-7, with 7 nucleotides matching TRBD1. The CDR3 totals 15 residues. The V gene end was trimmed by 2 bases and the J gene end by 0 bases; junction bases not matched to a gene: 5. Germline V gene sequence: CDR1 SGHRS, CDR2 YFSETQ. The CDR3 loop reads CASSLQGPTSYEQYF. CDR3 sequence (DNA): TGCGCCAGCAGCTTACAGGGGCCCACCTCCTACGAGCAGTACTTC. Full variable domain (remainder filled in from reference TRBV5-1 and TRBJ2-7): KAGVTQTPRYLIKTRGQQVTLSCSPISGHRSVSWYQQTPGQGLQFLFEYFSETQRNKGNFPGRFSGRQFSNSRSEMNVSTLELGDSALYLCASSLQGPTSYEQYFGPGTRLTVT.

This rearrangement joins TRBV7-2 to TRBJ2-1; 10 positions match TRBD2. This CDR3 contains 13 residues. Germline loops: CDR1 SGHTA, CDR2 FQGNSA. Trimming removed 4 bases from V and 15 bases from J; junction bases left unmatched: 9. For the CDR3, the DNA is TGTGCCAGCAGCTCCACTCCGGGACTAGCGCCGTTCTTC. This encodes CASSSTPGLAPFF.

The V and J genes are TRBV19 and TRBJ2-2; 7 positions agree with TRBD1. The CDR3 sequence is 16 residues long. Germline V gives CDR1 LNHDA, CDR2 SQIVND (reference sequence). The J segment lost 3 bases and the V segment lost 4 bases, leaving 8 bases of the junction unmatched. CDR3 in DNA: TGTGCCAGTAGTACTAGACAGGGTTCATACACCGGGGAGCTGTTTTTT. As protein: CASSTRQGSYTGELFF.

This clone was counted a few times. J is TRBJ1-2 and V is TRBV18, with TRBD1 identical over 9 bases. Germline V gene data show CDR1 as KGHSH and CDR2 as LQKENI. The CDR3 loop spans 15 amino acids. The V and J ends lost 0 bases and 6 bases, in that order; junction bases with no gene match: 5. In nucleotides, the CDR3 is TGTGCCAGCTCACCACCGGGACAGGGAGAGCATGGCTACACCTTC. This encodes CASSPPGQGEHGYTF.

The chain has TRBV11-3 and TRBJ2-2; D gene unclear. From germline, CDR1 is SGHNT and CDR2 YENEEA. The CDR3 loop spans 13 amino acids. The V end lost 1 base, the J end lost 7 bases, and 7 bases lay between the germline ends. The chain's CDR3 is CASSLGGGGELFF. The CDR3 DNA reads TGTGCCAGCAGCTTAGGAGGTGGCGGGGAGCTGTTTTTT. Supplemented by reference TRBV11-3 and TRBJ2-2, the full variable domain reads EAGVVQSPRYKIIEKKQPVAFWCNPISGHNTLYWYLQNLGQGPELLIRYENEEAVDDSQLPKDRFSAERLKGVDSTLKIQPAELGDSAVYLCASSLGGGGELFFGEGSRLTVL.

The rearrangement uses TRBV13 and TRBJ2-7; 8 nucleotides agree with TRBD1. Germline V gene sequence: CDR1 PRHDT, CDR2 FYEKMQ (reference sequence). The length of the CDR3 is 14 residues. The junction had 8 bases not matched to a gene; V was cut back by 3 bases and J by 7 bases. This CDR3 reads CASSLAGGQREQYF. In DNA, the CDR3 is TGTGCCAGCAGCTTGGCAGGGGGCCAAAGAGAGCAGTACTTC. The whole variable domain, remainder taken from reference TRBV13 and TRBJ2-7, is AAGVIQSPRHLIKEKRETATLKCYPIPRHDTVYWYQQGPGQDPQFLISFYEKMQSDKGSIPDRFSAQQFSDYHSELNMSSLELGDSALYFCASSLAGGQREQYFGPGTRLTVT.

This chain joins TRBV7-3 and TRBJ1-2; 8 bases map to TRBD1. The trim removed 6 bases at V and 5 bases at J, leaving 5 bases unmatched. In germline, CDR1 is SGHTA, CDR2 FQGTGA. There are 13 residues in the CDR3. CDR3 in amino acids: CASSLDRVYGYTF. CDR3 sequence (DNA): TGTGCCAGCAGTCTGGACAGGGTTTATGGCTACACCTTC. Supplemented by reference TRBV7-3 and TRBJ1-2, the full variable domain reads GAGVSQTPSNKVTEKGKYVELRCDPISGHTALYWYRQSLGQGPEFLIYFQGTGAADDSGLPNDRFFAVRPEGSVSTLKIQRTERGDSAVYLCASSLDRVYGYTFGSGTRLTVV.

This clone was found once. The V and J genes are TRBV11-2 and TRBJ1-3; D is undetermined. The CDR3 is made up of 13 amino acids. Trimming pared 5 bases from V and 2 bases from J, leaving 7 bases between. CDR1 and CDR2 (germline): SGHAT, FQNNGV. Written as DNA, the CDR3 is TGTGCCAGCAGCAACGGTCCTGGAAACACCATATATTTT. It is translated as CASSNGPGNTIYF.

The chain joins TRBV7-2 to TRBJ1-5; the D is unclear. The V gene's germline CDR1 is SGHTA and CDR2 FQGNSA. The CDR3 consists of 13 residues. With 1 base removed from V and 5 bases from J, the gap between germline ends came to 6 bases. The DNA for the CDR3 is TGTGCCAGCAGCTTAGGGGAGTATCAGCCCCAGCATTTT. This codes for CASSLGEYQPQHF.

The chain recombines TRBV27 with TRBJ2-3, with D tentatively TRBD2 (6 bases). The CDR3 length is 15 residues. Deletions cut 0 bases from V and 3 bases from J, with 10 bases between. The germline V gene has CDR1 MNHEY and CDR2 SMNVEV (reference sequence). The CDR3 bases are TGTGCCAGCAGTTTATCTTTCGGGAGTACAGATACGCAGTATTTT. This gives the protein CASSLSFGSTDTQYF.

The genes are TRBV2 and TRBJ2-7, with D maybe TRBD1 (6 bases). Germline values: CDR1 SNHLY, CDR2 FYNNEI. The CDR3 contains 13 residues. The V end lost 5 bases, the J end lost 6 bases, and 14 bases lay between the germline ends. CDR3 sequence reads: CASSPGVSSEQYF. DNA of the CDR3: TGTGCCAGCAGTCCAGGGGTGTCCAGCGAGCAGTACTTC.

The V call is TRBV6-2 or TRBV6-3, the J call TRBJ1-5, with 8 bases lining up with TRBD1. The V and J ends lost 2 bases and 6 bases, in that order; junction bases with no gene match: 6. This CDR3 is 15 amino acids long. CDR1 MNHEY and CDR2 SVGEGT come from the germline V gene. The CDR3 protein is CASSYPTGGGQPQHF. In DNA, the CDR3 is TGTGCCAGCAGTTACCCAACAGGGGGAGGTCAGCCCCAGCATTTT.

The gene calls are TRBV7-9 and TRBJ2-2; perhaps TRBD1 as D (6 bases). CDR3 size: 16 residues. Germline CDR1 is SEHNR and CDR2 is FQNEAQ (reference sequence). Deletions cut 7 bases from V and 5 bases from J, with 20 bases between. Here the CDR3 reads CASTPHRVLFTGELFF. The CDR3 bases are TGTGCCAGCACCCCCCACAGGGTACTTTTTACCGGGGAGCTGTTTTTT.